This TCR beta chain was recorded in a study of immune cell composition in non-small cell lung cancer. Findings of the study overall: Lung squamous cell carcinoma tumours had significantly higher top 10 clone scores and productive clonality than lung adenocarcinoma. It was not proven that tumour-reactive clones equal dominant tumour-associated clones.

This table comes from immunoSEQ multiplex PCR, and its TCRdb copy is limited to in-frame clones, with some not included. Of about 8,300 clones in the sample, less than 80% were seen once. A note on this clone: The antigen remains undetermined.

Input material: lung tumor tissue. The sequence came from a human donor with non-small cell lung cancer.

CDR3 nucleotides: TGTGCCAGTAGGTTACACCAGATGAACACCGGGGAGCTGTTTTTT. Translation gives CASRLHQMNTGELFF. The chain links TRBV19 to TRBJ2-2; unclear D gene. The germline V gene has CDR1 LNHDA and CDR2 SQIVND (reference sequence). The V end lost 6 bases, the J end lost 1 base, and 12 bases lay between the germline ends. CDR3 length equals 15 residues.